Listed here are 6 T cell receptor beta chains from one sample, sequenced in a study of blood T cell repertoires in COVID-19. The protocol was immunoSEQ multiplex PCR, while the TCRdb copy is restricted to in-frame clones and leaves out a portion. Of about 210,000 clones in the sample, around 90% were seen once. What was sequenced was peripheral blood. Source of these receptors: a man in his late teens or twenties with active or convalescent COVID-19.

This chain links TRBV2 with TRBJ1-3; D uncertain. This CDR3 has 13 residues. The germline CDR1 and CDR2 sequences are SNHLY and FYNNEI. Trimming removed 8 bases from V and 8 bases from J, with 16 bases in between. CDR3 residues: CASEVTTEYTIYF. The CDR3 nucleotides are TGTGCCAGCGAAGTAACTACGGAATACACCATATATTTT.

The chain employs TRBV7-8 and TRBJ1-4, with D unclear. The CDR3 has 13 residues. CDR1 is SGHVS, CDR2 FQNEAQ, per germline. Trimming removed 3 bases at V and 8 bases at J, with 10 bases between. In DNA form, the CDR3 reads TGTGCCAGCAGCTTTACCCACGGGGAAAAACTGTTTTTT. Its translation is CASSFTHGEKLFF.

CDR3 region: CASSVEEGAWYGYTF. The CDR3 coding sequence is TGTGCCAGCAGCGTAGAGGAGGGGGCTTGGTATGGCTACACCTTC. V is TRBV9 and J is TRBJ1-2; 7 bases fit TRBD1. The CDR3 has 15 amino acids. V lost 0 bases and J lost 5; bases outside the gene matches: 7. Looked up from germline, CDR1 is SGDLS and CDR2 is YYNGEE.

The rearrangement joins TRBV6-4 to TRBJ1-1; tentative D call: TRBD1 (6 bases). The germline V and J ends were trimmed by 0 bases and 7 bases, with 12 bases remaining between them. CDR1 MRHNA and CDR2 SNTAGT come from the germline V gene. CDR3 length: 14 residues. CDR3 nucleotides: TGTGCCAGCAGTGACTCTGCAGGGGTTGGTGAAGCTTTCTTT. It is translated as CASSDSAGVGEAFF.

The chain carries TRBV5-1 and TRBJ2-5; 9 bases align to TRBD2. Losses at the gene ends were 0 bases for V and 4 bases for J; bases not matched to a gene: 4. This CDR3 is 15 amino acids long. CDR1 is SGHRS, CDR2 YFSETQ, per germline. DNA for the CDR3: TGCGCCAGCAGCTTGGAGCGACTAGCGGCAGAGACCCAGTACTTC. Amino acids: CASSLERLAAETQYF.

The chain recombines TRBV30 with TRBJ2-3; a weak D match, TRBD2 (7 bases). The CDR3 consists of 16 residues. V lost 0 bases and J 3 bases, leaving 16 bases between the germline ends. Germline V gene data show CDR1 as GTSNPN and CDR2 as SVGIG (reference sequence). CDR3 in amino acids: CAWSVLRGGATDTQYF. The CDR3 DNA reads as TGTGCCTGGAGTGTACTAAGGGGGGGCGCGACAGATACGCAGTATTTT.